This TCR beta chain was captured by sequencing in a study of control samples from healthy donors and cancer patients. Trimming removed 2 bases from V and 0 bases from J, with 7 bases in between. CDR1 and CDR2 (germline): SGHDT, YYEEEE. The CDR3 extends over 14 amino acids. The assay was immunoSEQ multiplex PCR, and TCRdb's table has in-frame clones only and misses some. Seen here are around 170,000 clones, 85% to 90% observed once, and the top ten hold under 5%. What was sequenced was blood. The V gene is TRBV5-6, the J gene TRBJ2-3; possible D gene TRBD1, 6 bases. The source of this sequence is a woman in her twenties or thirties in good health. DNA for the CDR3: TGTGCCAGCAGCTTTGGGGGCAGCACAGATACGCAGTATTTT. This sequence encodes CASSFGGSTDTQYF. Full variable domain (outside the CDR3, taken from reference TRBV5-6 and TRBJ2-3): DAGVTQSPTHLIKTRGQQVTLRCSPKSGHDTVSWYQQALGQGPQFIFQYYEEEERQRGNFPDRFSGHQFPNYSSELNVNALLLGDSALYLCASSFGGSTDTQYFGPGTRLTVL.